This T cell receptor (beta chain) was sequenced in a study of T cell changes during pregnancy in multiple sclerosis. Germline CDR1 PRHDT, CDR2 FYEKMQ (reference sequence). V lost 5 bases and J lost 6, with 7 bases in between. The CDR3 has 11 amino acids. This clone came up once. Assay used: immunoSEQ multiplex PCR; TCRdb lists only in-frame clones, some missing. This table has roughly 90,000 clones, less than 95% appearing once. The sample was peripheral blood, taken in the first trimester of pregnancy. The J gene is TRBJ1-2, the V gene TRBV13, with unresolved D. This TCR was sampled from a female donor in good health, enrolled as a control in a pregnancy study. The CDR3 DNA reads as TGTGCCAGCAGCGCCCGAGATGGCTACACCTTC. Translating it yields CASSARDGYTF.